The present TCR beta chain was sequenced within a study of blood T cell repertoires in COVID-19. Study-wide background: Acute and convalescent COVID-19 specimens originated in the United States, Italy and Spain.

Sequencing used immunoSEQ multiplex PCR; TCRdb keeps in-frame clones, though not all of them. The sample yields about 180,000 clones, about 91% seen once. Sequencing was done on a sample of peripheral blood. This clonotype was obtained from a woman aged 30 to 39 with acute or convalescent COVID-19.

CDR3 bases: TGTGCCAGCAGCCATCCCGGGACTAGACACAATGAGCAGTTCTTC. Translating gives CASSHPGTRHNEQFF. This rearrangement joins TRBV11-1 to TRBJ2-1; TRBD2 agrees at 8 bases. The V segment lost 5 bases and the J segment 5 bases; nucleotides outside the gene matches: 8. Germline CDR1 and CDR2: SGHAT and FQDESV (reference sequence). CDR3 length equals 15 residues.